The 6 T cell receptor beta chains reported below all come from one sample, sequenced in a study of blood T cells in healthy people across ages. Primers used in a second PCR of about 6 to 11 cycles were a sample-barcoded 5' primer and a J-beta primer mix. Each CDR3 protein gets one entry after TCRdb re-called the 5' RACE reads with MiXCR. This table holds 1,500,000 or so distinct CDR3 sequences, approximately 43% found once. Sequenced: blood. Receptors were obtained from a woman in her late teens or twenties in good health.

This clonotype was counted between two and nine times. The chain recombines TRBV9 with TRBJ2-5; the D gene is possibly TRBD1 (6 bases). The V gene's germline CDR1 is SGDLS and CDR2 YYNGEE. The CDR3 runs to 15 residues. The V gene lost 2 bases and the J gene lost 3 bases, with 14 bases spanning the gap. CDR3 in amino acids: CASSVYLDREETQYF. The DNA for the CDR3 is TGTGCCAGCAGCGTGTACCTGGACAGAGAAGAGACCCAGTACTTC.

This chain links TRBV19 with TRBJ2-1; 7 nucleotides line up with TRBD2. V gave up 6 bases and J gave up 6 bases; unmatched junction bases: 11. CDR3 length equals 15 residues. Germline V lookup: CDR1 LNHDA, CDR2 SQIVND (reference sequence). The CDR3 loop reads CASSLGTNYLNEQFF. The CDR3 DNA reads TGTGCCAGTAGCCTCGGGACTAACTATCTCAATGAGCAGTTCTTC.

The chain recombines TRBV9 with TRBJ1-1; D unresolved. V was cut by 1 base and J by 13 bases, with 11 bases left in between. The CDR3 sequence is 11 residues long. CDR1 is SGDLS and CDR2 is YYNGEE in the germline V gene. This CDR3 is CASSVIWQLFF. The CDR3 region has the DNA TGTGCCAGCAGCGTAATTTGGCAGCTTTTCTTT.

The sample holds a few counts of this clonotype. The chain has TRBV2 and TRBJ2-7; TRBD1 matches at 11 bases. V shed 7 bases and J 2 bases; nucleotides not matched to a gene: 4. This CDR3 is 14 amino acids long. CDR1 and CDR2 (germline): SNHLY, FYNNEI. CDR3 in amino acids: CASTPGQGAYEQYF. CDR3 nucleotides: TGTGCCAGCACCCCGGGACAGGGGGCCTACGAGCAGTACTTC.

CDR3 amino acids: CASSQTGLSISYEQYF. The CDR3 DNA is TGTGCCAGCAGCCAAACGGGGCTTTCCATCTCCTACGAGCAGTACTTC. V is TRBV7-9 and J is TRBJ2-7; either TRBD1 or TRBD2 may supply D (5 bases each). The CDR3 length is 16 residues. Trimming shortened V by 5 bases and J by 0 bases, and 17 bases separated the two germline ends. Germline CDR1 reads SEHNR; CDR2 reads FQNEAQ (reference sequence).

The sample holds many counts of this clonotype. The genes are TRBV2 and TRBJ2-7; D is unclear. V dropped 4 bases and J dropped 2 bases, with 3 bases sitting between them. Germline-derived CDR1 and CDR2 are SNHLY and FYNNEI. The CDR3 spans 11 residues. In DNA form, the CDR3 reads TGTGCCAGCAGTGTAGCCTACGAGCAGTACTTC. It yields the protein CASSVAYEQYF. Combining the CDR3 with reference TRBV2 and TRBJ2-7 gives the whole variable domain EPEVTQTPSHQVTQMGQEVILRCVPISNHLYFYWYRQILGQKVEFLVSFYNNEISEKSEIFDDQFSVERPDGSNFTLKIRSTKLEDSAMYFCASSVAYEQYFGPGTRLTVT.